A selection of T cell receptor beta chains follows, all from one sample in a study of blood T cells in healthy people across ages. TCRdb passed the 5' RACE reads through MiXCR, listing each CDR3 protein once. The sample includes around 1.5 million distinct CDR3 sequences, approximately 59% of them seen just once. Sequences were obtained from blood. The origin of the receptors is a man younger than 30 in good health. Both conserved end residues are part of each CDR3. Fields, in order: D gene, J gene, V gene, clone size, CDR3 DNA, CDR3 protein. A D gene is named only where the DNA matches it firmly. Where a row states a size, it is once, few, many or the class of an expanded clone; other rows omit it.

. | TRBJ2-5 | TRBV7-6 | . | TGTGCCAGCAGCCCCCGTAACCCGACTAGAATCGACAATGAGCAGTACTTC | CASSPRNPTRIDNEQYF
TRBD2 | TRBJ2-4 | TRBV29-1 | few | TGCAGCGTGGGTAGCGGGAGGGCCTTAAACATTCAGTACTTC | CSVGSGRALNIQYF
TRBD2 | TRBJ2-1 | TRBV23-1 | . | TGCGCCAGCAGTCACAGGGAGCGGGGGCGGAAGTTCTTC | CASSHRERGRKFF
. | TRBJ2-7 | TRBV7-2 | . | TGTGCCAGCAGATTAGACAGTTCCCACGAGCAGTACTTC | CASRLDSSHEQYF
. | TRBJ2-5 | TRBV7-6 | . | TGTGCCAGCAGCTTAGGCGAGGAGGCCCCTACGGCGTACTTC | CASSLGEEAPTAYF
. | TRBJ2-6 | TRBV14 | . | TGTGCCAGCAGCTCCTTGACATCCCCTCTGGGGGCCAACGTCCTGACTTTC | CASSSLTSPLGANVLTF
. | TRBJ2-1 | TRBV20-1 | few | TGCAGTGCTAGTGCCGATAGCTCCTACAATGAGCAGTTCTTC | CSASADSSYNEQFF
. | TRBJ2-5 | TRBV6-5 | . | TGTACCAGCAGTTACTTTGGGCTACCGAGAGAGACCCAGTACTTC | CTSSYFGLPRETQYF
. | TRBJ2-3 | TRBV20-1 | few | TGCAGTGCTACTCGGGGGGCGGTAGATACGCAGTATTTT | CSATRGAVDTQYF
. | TRBJ2-7 | TRBV29-1 | . | TGCAGCGTTAAGGGGGGCGAGCAGTACTTC | CSVKGGEQYF
. | TRBJ2-7 | TRBV4-3 | few | TGCGCCAGCAGCCAAGATTGGGACAAATCCTACGAGCAGTACTTC | CASSQDWDKSYEQYF
. | TRBJ2-3 | TRBV12-3/TRBV12-4 | few | TGTGCCAGCAGTTTATCGGCGGGGTTGGATACGCAGTATTTT | CASSLSAGLDTQYF
TRBD1 | TRBJ2-3 | TRBV19 | . | TGTGCCAGTAGCCCCTCGAGGGACAGCAACACAGATACGCAGTATTTT | CASSPSRDSNTDTQYF
. | TRBJ1-6 | TRBV14 | . | TGTGCCAGCAGCCAACTTCAAGCCACACCCCTCCACTTT | CASSQLQATPLHF
TRBD1 | TRBJ1-2 | TRBV3-1 | few | TGTGCCAGCAGCCACGGGGGACAGGGAAGTAACTATGGCTACACCTTC | CASSHGGQGSNYGYTF
. | TRBJ2-6 | TRBV9 | . | TGTGCCAGCAGCGTAGTGGTGGCTTCTGGGGCCAACGTCCTGACTTTC | CASSVVVASGANVLTF
TRBD2 | TRBJ2-7 | TRBV27 | few | TGTGCCAGCTCCCTAGCGGGAGTGAACGAGCAGTACTTC | CASSLAGVNEQYF
. | TRBJ1-6 | TRBV3-1 | . | TGTGCCAGCAGCCAAGAGGGTACAGCTTCACCCCTCCACTTT | CASSQEGTASPLHF
. | TRBJ2-5 | TRBV3-1 | . | TGTGCCAGCAATCTGGCGGGTGGGGCGGAGACCCAGTACTTC | CASNLAGGAETQYF
. | TRBJ1-5 | TRBV7-2 | . | TGTGCCAGCAGATTAGGGAGCTCCAATCAGCCCCAGCATTTT | CASRLGSSNQPQHF
. | TRBJ1-1 | TRBV7-2 | . | TGTGCCAGCATAGTATCGGGACTCGCAGTAGCTTTCTTT | CASIVSGLAVAFF
. | TRBJ2-7 | TRBV27 | . | TGTGCCAGCAGTTTATCGGGCGCCGGGATGTGGTACGAGCAGTACTTC | CASSLSGAGMWYEQYF
. | TRBJ2-5 | TRBV12-3/TRBV12-4 | once | TGTGCCAGCAGTTCGGGCAGGGGAGGCCAAGAGACCCAGTACTTC | CASSSGRGGQETQYF
TRBD1 | TRBJ2-7 | TRBV18 | once | TGTGCCAGCTCACCACCGGGGACAGGAATCGCAACCTACGAGCAGTACTTC | CASSPPGTGIATYEQYF
. | TRBJ1-2 | TRBV2 | once | TGTGCCAGCAGGGTCTATATCTATGGCTACACCTTC | CASRVYIYGYTF
. | TRBJ2-3 | TRBV7-2 | few | TGTGCCAGCAGCTTAGGGTCAGGAGTAAGTACGCAGTATTTT | CASSLGSGVSTQYF
. | TRBJ1-1 | TRBV12-3/TRBV12-4 | . | TGTGCCAGCACCCAGGGAGAAATTAACACTGAAGCTTTCTTT | CASTQGEINTEAFF
TRBD1 | TRBJ2-5 | TRBV9 | . | TGTGCCAGCAGCGTAGTGCCAGGGGGTGAGACCCAGTACTTC | CASSVVPGGETQYF
TRBD1 | TRBJ2-1 | TRBV24-1 | . | TGTGCCACCAGTGATTCCGGGACAGGGGTTGACAATGAGCAGTTCTTC | CATSDSGTGVDNEQFF
TRBD2 | TRBJ2-7 | TRBV11-2 | . | TGTGCCAGCAGCCCCTTAGCGGGAGTCGCCCACGAGCAGTACTTC | CASSPLAGVAHEQYF
. | TRBJ2-5 | TRBV5-6 | . | TGTGCCAGCAGCTTTAGGGCGGGGCAGTACTTC | CASSFRAGQYF
TRBD2 | TRBJ2-3 | TRBV7-2 | . | TGTGCCAGCAGCCATAGGACTAGCGGGATGGCAGATACGCAGTATTTT | CASSHRTSGMADTQYF
TRBD1 | TRBJ2-1 | TRBV4-1 | few | TGCGCCAGCAGCCAAGTCGGGACAGCTTACAATGAGCAGTTCTTC | CASSQVGTAYNEQFF
. | TRBJ2-1 | TRBV7-8 | few | TGTGCCAGCAGCTCCCTTCCCTTCTCCTACAATGAGCAGTTCTTC | CASSSLPFSYNEQFF
. | TRBJ2-2 | TRBV21-1 | . | TGTGCCAGCAGCAAAGACGGGGGGACAGGACTCACCGGGGAGCTGTTTTTT | CASSKDGGTGLTGELFF
. | TRBJ2-3 | TRBV4-1 | few | TGCGCCAGCAGCCACGGTAGCGCGGTGAGCCTTACAGATACGCAGTATTTT | CASSHGSAVSLTDTQYF
. | TRBJ2-7 | TRBV2 | . | TGTGCCAGCAGAGGGACACCCGGACCTTACGAGCAGTACTTC | CASRGTPGPYEQYF
. | TRBJ2-7 | TRBV27 | few | TGTGCCAGCAGTTCTGTGCAGTACTTC | CASSSVQYF
. | TRBJ2-3 | TRBV7-2 | . | TGTGCCAGCAGCTTACCCCGGGACTTCGGCACAGATACGCAGTATTTT | CASSLPRDFGTDTQYF
. | TRBJ2-3 | TRBV28 | . | TGTGCCAGCACCGCAGGCGGGGGCACAGATACGCAGTATTTT | CASTAGGGTDTQYF
. | TRBJ1-1 | TRBV29-1 | . | TGCAGCGTTTATCTCCTAAACACTGAAGCTTTCTTT | CSVYLLNTEAFF
. | TRBJ1-5 | TRBV30 | . | TGTGCCTTCACATCCGGGGGCAATCAGCCCCAGCATTTT | CAFTSGGNQPQHF
. | TRBJ2-1 | TRBV7-9 | few | TGTGCCAGCAGCTGGGCCAATGAGCAGTTCTTC | CASSWANEQFF
. | TRBJ2-1 | TRBV5-1 | . | TGCGCCAGCAGCTTGTTTAGCGTTGAGCAGTTCTTC | CASSLFSVEQFF
. | TRBJ1-4 | TRBV10-2 | few | TGCGCCAGCAGTGAGTCTGGGGGGGGTAAACTGTTTTTT | CASSESGGGKLFF
. | TRBJ1-2 | TRBV21-1 | few | TGTGCCAGCAGCAAGGGCCGGCCCGGGGGCTACACCTTC | CASSKGRPGGYTF
TRBD2 | TRBJ2-7 | TRBV7-2 | . | TGTGCCAGCAGCGGAAGACTAGCGCGCTACGAGCAGTACTTC | CASSGRLARYEQYF
. | TRBJ2-6 | TRBV6-6 | . | TGTGCCAGCGAAAGGGGGAGCTCTGGGGCCAACGTCCTGACTTTC | CASERGSSGANVLTF
. | TRBJ1-5 | TRBV6-5 | few | TGTGCCAGCACCCACCCTCGCGGTAGCAATCAGCCCCAGCATTTT | CASTHPRGSNQPQHF
TRBD2 | TRBJ2-1 | TRBV2 | few | TGTGCCAGCAGTGAAAGCGGGAACTACAATGAGCAGTTCTTC | CASSESGNYNEQFF
. | TRBJ2-7 | TRBV10-3 | . | TGTGCCACCCGGGCAGGGCCCACCTCCTACGAGCAGTACTTC | CATRAGPTSYEQYF
TRBD2 | TRBJ2-1 | TRBV3-1 | . | TGTGCCAGCAGCCAAGAGGGGGCACTAGCGGGAGTTCTGAATGAGCAGTTCTTC | CASSQEGALAGVLNEQFF
. | TRBJ1-2 | TRBV28 | once | TGTGCCAGCGGTGGGGGGGGAAATGGCTACACCTTC | CASGGGGNGYTF
. | TRBJ2-5 | TRBV6-1 | few | TGTGCCAGCACCCCCTGGATGGCAGAAAGGGAGACCCAGTACTTC | CASTPWMAERETQYF
. | TRBJ1-2 | TRBV11-2 | once | TGTGCCAGCAGCTTCGGCTTACTCCCCTACTATGGCTACACCTTC | CASSFGLLPYYGYTF